The clone carrying this TCR beta chain was counted ten times or more. Its antigen is currently unknown. Germline assignment: CDR1 MDHEN and CDR2 SYDVKM. This CDR3 is 19 amino acids long. V gave up 2 bases and J gave up 0 bases; unmatched junction bases: 12. These data belong to a study of T cell repertoires in cytomegalovirus infection. Regarding the study as a whole: Summed public TCR beta family frequency identified CMV carriers bearing the relevant HLA.

TCRdb called the reads again in MiXCR, with one record for every CDR3 protein. The sample records some 300,000 distinct CDR3 sequences, roughly 9.3% being singletons. The material sequenced was PBMCs. The receptor was derived from a human donor in good health (CMV status not recorded). Some clones in this sample may be carry-over from other donors' samples. The V gene is TRBV28, the J gene TRBJ1-5; TRBD1 matches 8 bases. The CDR3 loop is CASSLRQGALVYSNQPQHF. Written as DNA, the CDR3 is TGTGCCAGCAGTTTACGGCAGGGGGCTCTCGTATATAGCAATCAGCCCCAGCATTTT.